This T cell receptor beta chain was recovered during a study of T cells expressing NK-cell markers. About the research overall: Each TCR beta repertoire originated in sorted T cells that were CD3+CD56+NKG2C+, CD3+CD56+NKG2C- or CD3+CD56-NKG2C+. Seven of eight sequenced donors tested HCMV-seropositive; one tested seronegative.

It was by 5'RACE template switching with UMIs that TCR beta cDNA was made. TCRdb re-called the 5' RACE reads and shows each CDR3 protein once, DNA omitted. The sample totals approximately 15,000 distinct CDR3 sequences; its top ten clones hold around 50%. Germline V gene data show CDR1 as LGHDT and CDR2 as YNNKEL (reference sequence). This CDR3 has 14 amino acids. Sequencing was carried out using blood T cells: a sorted CD56 or NKG2C T cell subset, CD4+ or CD8+ T cells, or bulk PBMC T cells (not recorded which). The chain couples TRBV3-1 to TRBJ2-2; without DNA, the TCRdb call of TRBD1 cannot be checked. The clonotype originates from a man aged 18-75 years in good health. The CDR3 sequence: CASRPTGTNGELFF.